Each of the 17 T cell receptor beta chains below was sequenced from the same sample in a study of metastatic and nonmetastatic thyroid tumors. TCRdb recomputed clones from the PCR reads via MiXCR. The sample consists of roughly 65,000 clones, approximately 14% of them appearing once. Until they underwent thyroid surgery, no patient had received any treatment. Sequenced: blood. The receptors come from a male donor with papillary thyroid cancer or a benign thyroid nodule (not recorded which). Some clones in this sample may be carry-over from other donors' samples.

The chain is built from TRBV20-1 and TRBJ2-1, with 15 nucleotides matching TRBD2. V shed 6 bases and J 7 bases; nucleotides not matched to a gene: 10. This CDR3 spans 16 amino acids. CDR1 and CDR2 (germline): DFQATT, SNEGSKA (reference sequence). In DNA form, the CDR3 reads TGCAGTGCAGGGACTAGCGGGAGGTCCTGTTTAAATGAGCAGTTCTTC. Amino acids: CSAGTSGRSCLNEQFF.

A few counts support this clone. A much larger clone lies one base from this, so it may be a read error. This sequence joins TRBV19 and TRBJ2-5; D ambiguous. With 9 bases removed from V and 4 bases from J, the gap between germline ends came to 18 bases. Germline loops: CDR1 LNHDA, CDR2 SQIVND (reference sequence). The CDR3 has 14 amino acids. The CDR3, as DNA: TGTGCCAGCATCCAAGTATCCGGAACAGAGACCCAGTACTTC. It yields the protein CASIQVSGTETQYF.

Concerning this clone: Possible read error: a much larger clone is one base away. J is TRBJ1-2 and V is TRBV2; no definite D call. The CDR3 runs 12 residues. Germline loops: CDR1 SNHLY, CDR2 FYNNEI. V was cut by 10 bases and J by 8 bases, with 17 bases left in between. CDR3 residues: CAIRRTGNGYTF. The CDR3 DNA follows: TGTGCCATCAGGAGGACGGGGAACGGCTACACCTTC.

A word on this clone: A read error may explain this, as a much larger clone is one base away. This chain uses TRBV3-1 with TRBJ2-2; TRBD1 matches 8 bases. This CDR3 has 16 residues. V was pared by 3 bases and J by 7 bases, with 10 bases of the junction left unmatched. In germline, CDR1 is LGHDT, CDR2 YNNKEL (reference sequence). CDR3 region: CASSHTATGVNGELFF. The CDR3 DNA reads TGTGCCAGCAGCCATACTGCGACAGGGGTTAACGGGGAGCTGTTTTTT.

This clone was recorded many times. The V call is TRBV20-1, the J call TRBJ2-5; 10 nucleotides line up with TRBD2. The CDR3 covers 13 residues. Germline values: CDR1 DFQATT, CDR2 SNEGSKA (reference sequence). After removal of 5 bases from V and 4 bases from J, the junction contained 4 bases not matched to a gene. Here the CDR3 reads CSAHEREGETQYF. CDR3 in DNA: TGCAGTGCTCACGAGCGGGAGGGAGAGACCCAGTACTTC.

This clone was counted many times. In DNA, the CDR3 is TGTGCCAGCAGCTTAGGGGGAGCTCAGCGGCCCCAGCATTTT. Its protein is CASSLGGAQRPQHF. This chain connects TRBV7-2 to TRBJ1-5; D is unclear. Trimming pared 1 base from V and 9 bases from J, leaving 13 bases between. There are 14 residues in the CDR3. The V gene's germline CDR1 is SGHTA and CDR2 FQGNSA.

This clone was recorded at least ten times. The gene calls are TRBV6-1 and TRBJ2-7, with no clear D. This CDR3 is built from 14 residues. Germline V CDR1 and CDR2: MNHNS, SASEGT. V was shortened by 1 base and J by 4 bases, with 11 bases between the two germline ends. CDR3 coding DNA: TGTGCCAGCAGTGAAGACGGCGGAGCTTACGAGCAGTACGTC. It is translated as CASSEDGGAYEQYV.

This clone was detected many times. The rearrangement joins TRBV7-2 to TRBJ1-6; 10 bases align to TRBD1. The CDR3 covers 16 residues. Germline V CDR1 and CDR2: SGHTA, FQGNSA. J gave up 5 bases and V 0 bases, and 1 base lay outside the gene matches. The CDR3 coding sequence is TGTGCCAGCAGCTTAGCGGGGACAGGGGATAATTCACCCCTCCACTTT. Amino acids: CASSLAGTGDNSPLHF.

This clone was observed at least ten times. The chain recombines TRBV12-3 or TRBV12-4 with TRBJ2-1, with 13 positions matching TRBD2. CDR3 size: 15 residues. With 5 bases clipped from V and 8 bases from J, the junction kept 6 bases outside the gene matches. The chain's CDR3 is CASSRTSGRSYEQFF. The CDR3, as DNA: TGTGCCAGCAGTCGGACTAGCGGGAGATCTTATGAGCAGTTCTTC.

This clone appeared many times. The chain carries TRBV7-2 and TRBJ1-6; possibly TRBD1 for D (6 bases). The V end was cut by 1 base, the J end by 0 bases, with 13 bases between. Germline V CDR1 and CDR2: SGHTA, FQGNSA. This CDR3 has 18 amino acids. This chain's CDR3 is CASSLGLGQSSYNSPLHF. The CDR3 coding sequence is TGTGCCAGCAGCTTAGGCCTTGGACAGAGCTCCTATAATTCACCCCTCCACTTT.

This clone was seen many times. The V and J genes are TRBV10-3 and TRBJ1-1, with 10 bases identical to TRBD1. This CDR3 has 16 amino acids. V trimming: 0 bases; J trimming: 5 bases; junction bases outside the gene matches: 6. Germline V lookup: CDR1 ENHRY, CDR2 SYGVKD. The CDR3: CAISESRQGATTEAFF. The CDR3 coding sequence is TGTGCCATCAGTGAGTCCCGACAGGGGGCGACTACTGAAGCTTTCTTT.

This clone was recorded at least ten times. Other DNA sequences in the same sample also yield this CDR3. V is TRBV9 and J is TRBJ2-1; possibly TRBD2 for D (6 bases). The length of the CDR3 is 15 residues. Germline CDR1 is SGDLS and CDR2 is YYNGEE. With 4 bases removed from V and 6 bases from J, the gap between germline ends came to 17 bases. CDR3 amino acids: CASSFGLSRGNEQFF. CDR3 DNA: TGTGCCAGCAGCTTTGGACTATCCCGGGGCAATGAGCAGTTCTTC.

At least ten counts were recorded for this clone. J is TRBJ2-7 and V is TRBV20-1; 8 bases line up with TRBD1. Germline-derived CDR1 and CDR2 are DFQATT and SNEGSKA (reference sequence). There are 14 residues in the CDR3. V shed 3 bases and J 2 bases; nucleotides not matched to a gene: 6. The CDR3 DNA sequence: TGCAGTGCTAGGCCGGGACAGGTGACCTACGAGCAGTACTTC. Translating it yields CSARPGQVTYEQYF.

This clone was seen ten or more times. The J gene is TRBJ2-3, the V gene TRBV6-2 or TRBV6-3; D gene ambiguous. CDR1 is MNHEY, CDR2 SVGEGT, per germline. CDR3 length equals 12 residues. Trimming left V 5 bases short and J 5 bases short, with 8 bases between. CDR3 nucleotide sequence: TGTGCCAGCAGTAGATCCGAAGATACGCAGTATTTT. It translates to CASSRSEDTQYF.

The chain uses TRBV3-1 and TRBJ2-6, with D possibly matching TRBD1 (5 bases). Germline values: CDR1 LGHDT, CDR2 YNNKEL (reference sequence). The CDR3 has 17 amino acids. V lost 0 bases and J 4 bases, leaving 13 bases between the germline ends. Here the CDR3 DNA reads TGTGCCAGCAGCCAAGATTGCGGCAGGGCCGGGGCCAACGTCCTGACTTTC. Translated: CASSQDCGRAGANVLTF.

At least ten counts were recorded for this clone. The chain employs TRBV2 and TRBJ2-5, with 9 bases aligning to TRBD2. Trimming at V came to 3 bases and at J to 5 bases, leaving 7 bases not matched to a gene. Germline CDR1 SNHLY, CDR2 FYNNEI. The CDR3 loop spans 15 amino acids. CDR3 protein: CASSDPGLAEETQYF. CDR3 DNA sequence: TGTGCCAGCAGTGATCCGGGACTAGCTGAGGAGACCCAGTACTTC.

Points on this clone: This may arise from a read error, as a much more abundant clone is one base away. V usage is TRBV20-1 and J usage is TRBJ2-2, with TRBD2 identical over 9 bases. Germline V CDR1 and CDR2: DFQATT, SNEGSKA (reference sequence). The CDR3 runs to 14 residues. Trimming took 5 bases from V and 4 from J; bases not matched to a gene: 5. CDR3 loop: CSAGISGSTGELFF. In DNA form, the CDR3 reads TGCAGTGCTGGCATTAGCGGGAGCACCGGGGAGCTGTTTTTT.